The 17 T cell receptor beta chains below all came from one sample that was sequenced in a study of blood T cell repertoires in COVID-19 (TCRdb year 2020). Libraries were prepared through the immunoSEQ multiplex PCR assay. This immuneACCESS table, as held by TCRdb, lists in-frame sequences with V and J called but not all clones. Of the missing ones, under half trace to an unresolved V gene in checked studies; the others have no known cause. Present in this sample are some 520,000 clones, roughly 87% of which were seen just once. About 0.91% of the sample rests with the top ten. Specimen: peripheral blood. These receptors were obtained from a young man with COVID-19, enrolled during active disease.

This clone came up once. This chain connects TRBV7-2 to TRBJ1-4, with D possibly being TRBD1 (6 bases). CDR1 is SGHTA, CDR2 FQGNSA, per germline. There are 15 residues in the CDR3. The germline V and J ends were trimmed by 5 bases and 7 bases, with 17 bases remaining between them. The CDR3 protein is CASSSLQGTGEKLFF. CDR3 DNA sequence: TGTGCCAGCAGCAGCCTACAGGGAACGGGTGAAAAACTGTTTTTT.

The genes are TRBV6-5 and TRBJ1-2; D possibly corresponds to TRBD1 (6 bases). The CDR3 is 13 residues long. Germline assignment: CDR1 MNHEY and CDR2 SVGAGI. V lost 5 bases, J lost 1 base, and 8 bases lay in between. CDR3 nucleotide sequence: TGTGCCAGCAGTCGACAGGTTAACTATGGCTACACCTTC. This translates into CASSRQVNYGYTF.

This chain links TRBV30 with TRBJ1-5, with no clear D. The CDR3 loop spans 13 amino acids. The germline CDR1 and CDR2 sequences are GTSNPN and SVGIG (reference sequence). Between the trimmed V and J ends, which lost 8 bases and 2 bases, there was a span of 13 bases. The CDR3 DNA reads TGTGCCGGGTGGGCAGTTCGCAATCAGCCCCAGCATTTT. Encoded protein: CAGWAVRNQPQHF.

The chain combines TRBV7-2 with TRBJ2-1; TRBD2 aligns across 8 bases. Germline lookup yields CDR1 SGHTA and CDR2 FQGNSA. Trimming removed 1 base from V and 15 bases from J; junction bases left unmatched: 20. The CDR3 extends over 17 amino acids. CDR3 DNA sequence: TGTGCCAGCAGCTTAGGTAGTGCGGGAGGCAGCTCTCGCCATCGGTTCTTC. It codes for CASSLGSAGGSSRHRFF.

V and J are TRBV6-4 and TRBJ1-4; possibly TRBD1 for D (6 bases). Trimming shortened V by 6 bases and J by 0 bases, and 11 bases separated the two germline ends. Germline CDR1 and CDR2: MRHNA and SNTAGT. The CDR3 runs 15 residues. CDR3 protein: CASRRTATTNEKLFF. The CDR3 DNA reads as TGTGCCAGCAGAAGGACAGCCACAACTAATGAAAAACTGTTTTTT.

The chain combines TRBV18 with TRBJ2-7, with 10 bases fitting TRBD2. The V gene's germline CDR1 is KGHSH and CDR2 LQKENI. The CDR3 runs 16 residues. The J segment lost 7 bases and the V segment lost 2 bases, leaving 11 bases of the junction unmatched. For the CDR3, the DNA is TGTGCCAGCTCACCAGCGGAAGCGGGAGGGTCCCAGGAGCAGTACTTC. Encoded protein: CASSPAEAGGSQEQYF.

J is TRBJ2-1 and V is TRBV6-2 or TRBV6-3, with TRBD2 matching 7 bases. Trimming took 0 bases from V and 6 from J; bases not matched to a gene: 11. CDR1 and CDR2 (germline): MNHEY, SVGEGT. There are 17 residues in the CDR3. CDR3 nucleotides: TGTGCCAGCAGTTACTCGAAGGGGAGGGATTTTCGCAATGAGCAGTTCTTC. Translating it yields CASSYSKGRDFRNEQFF.

The chain carries TRBV6-1 and TRBJ1-4; maybe TRBD1 (6 bases). CDR3 size: 17 residues. V gave up 0 bases and J gave up 8 bases, with 19 bases separating them. CDR1 is MNHNS and CDR2 is SASEGT in the germline V gene. CDR3 residues: CASSEAYGGLPREKLFF. The CDR3, as DNA: TGTGCCAGCAGTGAAGCCTACGGGGGGCTTCCGAGAGAAAAACTGTTTTTT.

The chain carries TRBV9 and TRBJ2-3, with D maybe TRBD2 (5 bases). The CDR3 runs 13 residues. V was pared by 6 bases and J by 0 bases, with 8 bases between. Germline values: CDR1 SGDLS, CDR2 YYNGEE. The CDR3 here is CASNGGSTDTQYF. The CDR3 DNA follows: TGTGCCAGCAATGGCGGGAGCACAGATACGCAGTATTTT.

The chain carries TRBV3-1 (or the pseudogene TRBV3-2) and TRBJ1-6; 7 bases are a match to TRBD1. V gave up 5 bases and J gave up 10 bases; unmatched junction bases: 11. CDR3 length equals 15 residues. The V gene's germline CDR1 is LGHDT and CDR2 YNNKEL (reference sequence). In DNA form, the CDR3 reads TGTGCCAGCAGCTCCCCCGGGACAGTGGGATCACCCCTCCACTTT. Encoded protein: CASSSPGTVGSPLHF.

This chain uses TRBV10-1 with TRBJ1-1; the match to TRBD1 covers 9 bases. The V and J ends lost 8 bases and 2 bases, in that order; junction bases with no gene match: 24. The germline V gene has CDR1 WNHNN and CDR2 SYGVQD (reference sequence). The CDR3 extends over 20 amino acids. Here the CDR3 reads CASESAPGTGLNTLNTEAFF. The CDR3 DNA follows: TGCGCCAGCGAGAGTGCTCCGGGGACAGGGCTAAACACCTTAAACACTGAAGCTTTCTTT.

The chain is built from TRBV25-1 and TRBJ1-2; no clear D gene. This CDR3 region has 12 residues. The germline V gene has CDR1 MGHDK and CDR2 SYGVNS. V was clipped by 4 bases and J by 5 bases, with 8 bases between them. CDR3 residues: CASSAADYGYTF. CDR3 nucleotides: TGTGCCAGCAGTGCTGCGGATTATGGCTACACCTTC.

Turning to this clone: Because the CDR3's place on the DNA is in doubt, the DNA is left out and the CDR3 is given as listed by TCRdb. The CDR3 reads CTSSQVAEGTGYTF. V and J are TRBV1 and TRBJ1-2. TRBV1 is given as a pseudogene. A total of 14 residues make up the CDR3, ends included.

J is TRBJ1-1 and V is TRBV10-2, with D hard to call. Germline values: CDR1 WSHSY, CDR2 SAAADI. The length of the CDR3 is 10 residues. The V end was cut by 8 bases, the J end by 6 bases, with 7 bases between. The CDR3: CASRGAEAFF. In nucleotides, the CDR3 is TGCGCCAGCCGGGGAGCTGAAGCTTTCTTT.

The gene calls are TRBV5-6 and TRBJ2-7, with TRBD1 as a possible D gene (6 bases). Trimming stripped 0 bases from V and 3 bases from J, with 7 bases between. The CDR3 length is 13 residues. From germline, CDR1 is SGHDT and CDR2 YYEEEE. The CDR3 is CASSLGTDYEQYF. The CDR3 DNA is TGTGCCAGCAGCTTGGGGACAGACTACGAGCAGTACTTC.

The rearrangement links TRBV10-1 to TRBJ2-2; perhaps TRBD1 as D (7 bases). Trimming took 2 bases from V and 7 from J, leaving 14 bases between them. CDR3 length equals 15 residues. Germline CDR1 reads WNHNN; CDR2 reads SYGVQD (reference sequence). CDR3: CASSEAHRGGGELFF. CDR3 nucleotides: TGCGCCAGCAGTGAGGCCCACAGGGGAGGCGGGGAGCTGTTTTTT.

The chain recombines TRBV6-5 with TRBJ1-5, with 8 bases that match TRBD1. CDR3 length equals 15 residues. Germline V CDR1 and CDR2: MNHEY, SVGAGI. V shed 5 bases, J shed 6 bases, and the junction held 9 bases outside the gene matches. CDR3 amino acids: CASSQTQGTGQPQHF. The CDR3 DNA follows: TGTGCCAGCAGTCAAACACAGGGGACAGGTCAGCCCCAGCATTTT.